The next 9 T cell receptor beta chains were all read from a single sample in a study of blood T cell repertoires in COVID-19. This table comes from immunoSEQ multiplex PCR, and its TCRdb copy is limited to in-frame clones, with some not included. This sample has approximately 150,000 clones; 85% occur once, and the top ten carry less than 3.5%. The specimen was peripheral blood. Source of these receptors: a human donor with acute or convalescent COVID-19. The donor label of this sample is uncertain.

The chain couples TRBV27 to TRBJ1-5; D ambiguous. Germline assignment: CDR1 MNHEY and CDR2 SMNVEV (reference sequence). The CDR3 consists of 13 residues. V lost 0 bases to trimming and J lost 2 bases, with 2 bases between them. The CDR3 reads CASSLSGNQPQHF. The CDR3 coding sequence is TGTGCCAGCAGTTTATCCGGCAATCAGCCCCAGCATTTT.

The chain uses TRBV21-1 and TRBJ1-2; TRBD1, the D gene given by the table, was not confirmed from the DNA. TRBV21-1 corresponds to a pseudogene. CDR3 length: 19 residues. CDR3 nucleotide sequence: TGTGCCAGCAGCAAAGCGGGCGTCCCGGGACAGGGCCCTAAATCTAGCTACACCTTC. This codes for CASSKAGVPGQGPKSSYTF.

The gene calls are TRBV5-4 and TRBJ2-3, with 9 bases aligning to TRBD1. This CDR3 has 16 amino acids. Germline V CDR1 and CDR2: SGHNT, YYREEE (reference sequence). The V and J ends lost 2 bases and 5 bases, in that order; junction bases with no gene match: 9. CDR3 coding DNA: TGTGCCAGCAGCTTCGTCCTCGGACAGGGGCGAGATACGCAGTATTTT. Protein: CASSFVLGQGRDTQYF.

This clone was observed once. The CDR3 region is CASSPTGNQPQHF. CDR3 DNA: TGTGCCAGCAGCCCGACAGGGAATCAGCCCCAGCATTTT. The chain recombines TRBV6-6 with TRBJ1-5, with 7 bases aligning to TRBD1. Germline V CDR1 and CDR2: MNHNY, SVGAGI (reference sequence). V shed 6 bases, J shed 4 bases, and the junction held 3 bases outside the gene matches. The CDR3 covers 13 residues.

The CDR3 protein is CASSGKTGGYNEQFF. The CDR3 DNA sequence: TGTGCCAGCAGCGGAAAGACAGGAGGCTACAATGAGCAGTTCTTC. This sequence joins TRBV5-4 and TRBJ2-1, with D perhaps matching TRBD1 (6 bases). Trimming took 4 bases from V and 3 from J, leaving 14 bases between them. From germline, CDR1 is SGHNT and CDR2 YYREEE (reference sequence). This CDR3 comprises 15 residues.

V gene TRBV14 combines with J gene TRBJ2-1; D may be TRBD2 (6 bases). Germline V gives CDR1 SGHDN, CDR2 FVKESK. Trimming pared 3 bases from V and 4 bases from J, leaving 13 bases between. This CDR3 contains 15 residues. Written as DNA, the CDR3 is TGTGCCAGCAGCCATATCCGGGAGATATACAATGAGCAGTTCTTC. It encodes CASSHIREIYNEQFF. The whole variable domain, remainder taken from reference TRBV14 and TRBJ2-1, is EAGVTQFPSHSVIEKGQTVTLRCDPISGHDNLYWYRRVMGKEIKFLLHFVKESKQDESGMPNNRFLAERTGGTYSTLKVQPAELEDSGVYFCASSHIREIYNEQFFGPGTRLTVL.

The chain is built from TRBV6-5 and TRBJ1-5; 8 bases fit TRBD1. Germline assignment: CDR1 MNHEY and CDR2 SVGAGI. CDR3 length: 15 residues. The junction had 3 bases not matched to a gene; V was cut back by 2 bases and J by 3 bases. CDR3 sequence reads: CASSYDRGLNQPQHF. As DNA, the CDR3 is TGTGCCAGCAGTTACGACAGGGGCCTCAATCAGCCCCAGCATTTT.

The chain combines TRBV6-2 or TRBV6-3 with TRBJ2-7; 9 bases align to TRBD1. The CDR3 covers 15 residues. The V gene end was trimmed by 2 bases and the J gene end by 5 bases; junction bases not matched to a gene: 7. CDR1 MNHEY and CDR2 SVGEGT come from the germline V gene. The DNA of the CDR3 is TGTGCCAGCAGTTACCCCGGGACAGGGTCCCACGAGCAGTACTTC. It codes for CASSYPGTGSHEQYF.

The genes are TRBV3-1 (or the pseudogene TRBV3-2) and TRBJ1-3; 7 positions match TRBD1. Germline CDR1 and CDR2: LGHDT and YNNKEL (reference sequence). V shed 1 base and J 4 bases; nucleotides not matched to a gene: 7. The CDR3 covers 16 residues. DNA of the CDR3: TGTGCCAGCAGCCAAGTCCTGACAGGGTCCGGAAACACCATATATTTT. Translation gives CASSQVLTGSGNTIYF.